The 5 T cell receptor beta chains below were found in one sample sequenced in a study of PD-1 blockade in classical Hodgkin lymphoma. Sequencing was performed with immunoSEQ multiplex PCR; in TCRdb, only in-frame clones are kept and a portion is missing. The sample lists around 12,000 clones, more than 70% occurring once. The sample's time point: cycle 4 day 1 (C4D1), after 5 to 7 weeks of nivolumab. Every one of the patients relapsed after autologous stem cell transplantation (brentuximab vedotin exposure was variable). Magnetic negative selection of thawed PBMCs was the method by which CD4+ T cells were purified. The starting material was CD4+ T cells from blood, obtained before the fourth cycle of nivolumab. Every receptor here comes from a human donor with classical Hodgkin lymphoma.

V and J are TRBV30 and TRBJ1-2, with TRBD1 matching 9 bases. The CDR3 extends over 15 amino acids. The trim removed 1 base at V and 2 bases at J, leaving 5 bases unmatched. From germline, CDR1 is GTSNPN and CDR2 SVGIG (reference sequence). Here the CDR3 DNA reads TGTGCCTGGAGTGCCCTGGGACAGGGAAACTATGGCTACACCTTC. As protein: CAWSALGQGNYGYTF.

The chain uses TRBV28 and TRBJ2-6; the D gene is possibly TRBD1 (5 bases). This CDR3 region has 14 residues. Germline-derived CDR1 and CDR2 are MDHEN and SYDVKM. V was shortened by 5 bases and J by 1 base, with 6 bases between the two germline ends. This chain's CDR3 is CASSDSSGANVLTF. The CDR3 nucleotides read TGTGCCAGCAGTGACAGTTCTGGGGCCAACGTCCTGACTTTC.

This clone showed up just a few times. The chain carries TRBV7-3 and TRBJ2-1, with TRBD1 identical over 9 bases. The V and J ends lost 5 bases and 4 bases, in that order; junction bases with no gene match: 6. The CDR3 length is 15 residues. Germline values: CDR1 SGHTA, CDR2 FQGTGA. The CDR3 is CASSPGQGTYNEQFF. Written as DNA, the CDR3 is TGTGCCAGCAGCCCCGGACAGGGGACTTACAATGAGCAGTTCTTC.

The V and J genes are TRBV27 and TRBJ2-5; maybe TRBD2 (6 bases). The CDR3 totals 13 residues. The V gene's germline CDR1 is MNHEY and CDR2 SMNVEV (reference sequence). The V gene lost 3 bases and the J gene lost 13 bases, with 18 bases spanning the gap. CDR3 DNA: TGTGCCAGCAGTTTGGATGAGGCGGGGATACCGTACTTC. Its protein product is CASSLDEAGIPYF.

CDR3 region: CASSSGQGTGELFF. As DNA, the CDR3 is TGTGCCAGCAGTTCGGGACAGGGTACCGGGGAGCTGTTTTTT. This rearrangement joins TRBV9 to TRBJ2-2, with 9 bases aligning to TRBD1. This CDR3 is 14 amino acids long. V shed 5 bases, J shed 5 bases, and the junction held 4 bases outside the gene matches. Looked up from germline, CDR1 is SGDLS and CDR2 is YYNGEE.